The present T cell receptor beta chain was sequenced within a study of T cell changes during pregnancy in multiple sclerosis. Measured with immunoSEQ multiplex PCR; TCRdb has only the in-frame clones, and not every one. The repertoire consists of fewer than 90,000 clones, with about 94% occurring once and the leading ten covering less than 2%. The sequenced sample was peripheral blood, obtained after pregnancy. The sequence derives from a female donor in good health, enrolled as a control in a pregnancy study.

In DNA form, the CDR3 reads TGTGCCAGCAGTTCCCGGGCCCGAGGGGGGGAGCTGTTTTTT. Its protein product is CASSSRARGGELFF. This chain joins TRBV28 and TRBJ2-2; tentatively, D is TRBD2 (5 bases). There are 14 residues in the CDR3. The germline V gene has CDR1 MDHEN and CDR2 SYDVKM. The ends were cut back, 4 bases at V and 8 bases at J, with 14 bases in the middle.